This is a list of T cell receptor beta chains from one sample in a study of blood T cell repertoires in COVID-19. This table comes from immunoSEQ multiplex PCR, and its TCRdb copy is limited to in-frame clones, with some not included. The table shows more than 200,000 clones, with around four fifths occurring only once. Input material: peripheral blood. The receptors originated from a man between 60 and 75 years old with acute or convalescent COVID-19. Both conserved end residues are part of each CDR3. Each record gives: D gene, J gene, V gene, clone size, CDR3 DNA, CDR3 protein. D genes are given only for firm matches. Clone sizes are given selectively: once, few, many, or a class where the clone is expanded.

D: .
J: TRBJ1-2
V: TRBV4-1
size: .
DNA: TGCGCCAGCAGCCGGGTCACAGGCTATGGCTACACCTTC
CDR3: CASSRVTGYGYTF

D: .
J: TRBJ1-5
V: TRBV29-1
size: .
DNA: TGCAGCGCTCGGACAAGCCTAGATCAGCCCCAGCATTTT
CDR3: CSARTSLDQPQHF

D: .
J: TRBJ2-7
V: TRBV2
size: .
DNA: TGTGCCAGCAGTGAATACAACTCCTACGAGCAGTACTTC
CDR3: CASSEYNSYEQYF

D: TRBD2
J: TRBJ2-5
V: TRBV5-1
size: .
DNA: TGCGCCAGCACCATTGGGACTACCCAAGAGACCCAGTACTTC
CDR3: CASTIGTTQETQYF

D: TRBD1
J: TRBJ2-2
V: TRBV7-6
size: .
DNA: TGTGCCAGCAGCTCGGACAGGGGAGCTTCTTACACCGGGGAGCTGTTTTTT
CDR3: CASSSDRGASYTGELFF

D: .
J: TRBJ1-2
V: TRBV7-8
size: .
DNA: TGTGCCAGCAGCTTAGTGGTTGGCGGGGGCAGGGGCTACACCTTC
CDR3: CASSLVVGGGRGYTF

D: TRBD2
J: TRBJ2-3
V: TRBV19
size: .
DNA: TGTGCCAGTAGGCCGGGGGGGGCTCGCACAGATACGCAGTATTTT
CDR3: CASRPGGARTDTQYF

D: .
J: TRBJ2-5
V: TRBV25-1
size: .
DNA: TGTGCCAGCAGTGAATACAGCGGTCAAGAGACCCAGTACTTC
CDR3: CASSEYSGQETQYF

D: TRBD2
J: TRBJ2-1
V: TRBV5-8
size: .
DNA: TGTGCCAGCAGCTTGAGCTCCGGGACTAGCGGGAGGAATGAGCAGTTCTTC
CDR3: CASSLSSGTSGRNEQFF

D: TRBD1
J: TRBJ1-2
V: TRBV7-2
size: .
DNA: TGTGCCAGCAGCCCGGCGGGGGCACGGACAGGGAATTACGGCTACACCTTC
CDR3: CASSPAGARTGNYGYTF

D: TRBD1
J: TRBJ1-1
V: TRBV7-2
size: .
DNA: TGTGCCAGCGAAACACAGACAGGGCTTATGAACACTGAAGCTTTCTTT
CDR3: CASETQTGLMNTEAFF

D: TRBD2
J: TRBJ2-7
V: TRBV14
size: .
DNA: TGTGCCAGCAGCCTGTGGCGGGAGAGTGATGAGCAGTACTTC
CDR3: CASSLWRESDEQYF

D: .
J: TRBJ1-1
V: TRBV28
size: few
DNA: TGTGCCAGCAGTTTATACGAAGTACAGGGCACTGAAGCTTTCTTT
CDR3: CASSLYEVQGTEAFF

D: TRBD1
J: TRBJ2-7
V: TRBV14
size: .
DNA: TGTGCCAGCAGCCCCGGGACAGGGGGAATAAGGGGGTACGAGCAGTACTTC
CDR3: CASSPGTGGIRGYEQYF

D: TRBD1
J: TRBJ1-2
V: TRBV15
size: .
DNA: TGTGCCACCAGCAGACCACAGGGGACCTTCTATGGCTACACCTTC
CDR3: CATSRPQGTFYGYTF

D: .
J: TRBJ1-5
V: TRBV28
size: once
DNA: TGTGCCAGCAGTTTTCGGGCATCAGGGAATCAGCCCCAGCATTTT
CDR3: CASSFRASGNQPQHF

D: .
J: TRBJ2-2
V: TRBV2
size: .
DNA: TGTGCCAGCAGCCGACAGTCCCCGAACACCGGGGAGCTGTTTTTT
CDR3: CASSRQSPNTGELFF

D: TRBD1
J: TRBJ1-5
V: TRBV19
size: .
DNA: TGTGCCAGTAGTATAGAAGGGACAGGGGGAGAGCATTTT
CDR3: CASSIEGTGGEHF

D: .
J: TRBJ1-1
V: TRBV6-2/TRBV6-3
size: .
DNA: TGTGCCAGCAGTTACTCGATGGGGAGCGAAGCTTTCTTT
CDR3: CASSYSMGSEAFF

D: TRBD1
J: TRBJ2-6
V: TRBV5-1
size: .
DNA: TGCGCCAGCAGCCCCCGACAGGGTCAGTCTGGGGCCAACGTCCTGACTTTC
CDR3: CASSPRQGQSGANVLTF

D: .
J: TRBJ1-2
V: TRBV19
size: .
DNA: TGTGCCAGTACACCACAGGGTCGGGTTAACTATGGCTACACCTTC
CDR3: CASTPQGRVNYGYTF

D: TRBD1
J: TRBJ2-7
V: TRBV11-2
size: .
DNA: TGTGCCAGCAGCTTAGTCAACAGGGGAGAATACGAGCAGTACTTC
CDR3: CASSLVNRGEYEQYF

D: TRBD1
J: TRBJ1-1
V: TRBV5-1
size: .
DNA: TGCGCCAGCAGCCAGGCAGGACAGGGGCAGACTGAAGCTTTCTTT
CDR3: CASSQAGQGQTEAFF

D: TRBD1
J: TRBJ2-7
V: TRBV5-5
size: .
DNA: TGTGCCAGCAGCTTGGATGGGACAGGGGGGAACGAGCAGTACTTC
CDR3: CASSLDGTGGNEQYF

D: TRBD2
J: TRBJ2-1
V: TRBV5-1
size: once
DNA: TGCGCCAGCAGCTTGGAGGCGGGAGCGATGGCTGAGCAGTTCTTC
CDR3: CASSLEAGAMAEQFF

D: .
J: TRBJ2-7
V: TRBV9
size: .
DNA: TGTGCCAGCAGCGTAGAGGGTAGGGAGAGCTCCTACGAGCAGTACTTC
CDR3: CASSVEGRESSYEQYF

D: .
J: TRBJ2-3
V: TRBV5-1
size: .
DNA: TGCGCCAGCAGCTTGCCAGGAACAAGCACAGATACGCAGTATTTT
CDR3: CASSLPGTSTDTQYF

D: TRBD2
J: TRBJ2-7
V: TRBV5-6
size: .
DNA: TGTGCCAGCAGCTCGTCCGGGACTAGTAACGAGCAGTACTTC
CDR3: CASSSSGTSNEQYF

D: TRBD1
J: TRBJ1-5
V: TRBV5-4
size: .
DNA: TGTGCCAGCAGCAAGGCGGGACAGGGAAATGAGCCCCAGCATTTT
CDR3: CASSKAGQGNEPQHF

D: .
J: TRBJ2-7
V: TRBV18
size: .
DNA: TGTGCCAGCTCACCAACGGTCAGGACAGTCTCCTACGAGCAGTACTTC
CDR3: CASSPTVRTVSYEQYF

D: TRBD2
J: TRBJ2-2
V: TRBV19
size: .
DNA: TGTGCCAGTAGCATCCTAAAAGGGAGGGCCGACGGGGAGCTGTTTTTT
CDR3: CASSILKGRADGELFF

D: TRBD1
J: TRBJ1-5
V: TRBV10-2
size: .
DNA: TGCGCCAGCAACGGACAGGGTAATCAGCCCCAGCATTTT
CDR3: CASNGQGNQPQHF

D: TRBD1
J: TRBJ1-2
V: TRBV4-3
size: .
DNA: TGCGCCAGCAGCCAAGATAGGTCGGGACAGGGCTATGGCTACACCTTC
CDR3: CASSQDRSGQGYGYTF

D: .
J: TRBJ1-1
V: TRBV7-9
size: few
DNA: TGTGCCAGCAGCTTACAGGGAACCAACACTGAAGCTTTCTTT
CDR3: CASSLQGTNTEAFF

D: .
J: TRBJ1-1
V: TRBV6-5
size: once
DNA: TGTGCCAGCAGTTACAGGGCAGGGAAGCCTGAAGCTTTCTTT
CDR3: CASSYRAGKPEAFF

D: TRBD1
J: TRBJ1-3
V: TRBV13
size: .
DNA: TGTGCCAGCAGCTTATACGCAGGGGGTGGAAACACCATATATTTT
CDR3: CASSLYAGGGNTIYF

D: TRBD2
J: TRBJ2-3
V: TRBV9
size: .
DNA: TGTGCCAGCAGCATAGCGGGAGGGACCTCTAGCACAGATACGCAGTATTTT
CDR3: CASSIAGGTSSTDTQYF

D: TRBD2
J: TRBJ2-7
V: TRBV18
size: few
DNA: TGTGCCAGCTCACCGGGACTAGCGGGTGGAGGAGGGTACGAGCAGTACTTC
CDR3: CASSPGLAGGGGYEQYF

D: TRBD2
J: TRBJ2-3
V: TRBV28
size: few
DNA: TGTGCCAGCAGTAAGAAAGCGGGACGAAGAGATACGCAGTATTTT
CDR3: CASSKKAGRRDTQYF

D: .
J: TRBJ1-5
V: TRBV7-9
size: .
DNA: TGTGCCAGCAGCTGGGGAGATGTAGGCAATCAGCCCCAGCATTTT
CDR3: CASSWGDVGNQPQHF

D: TRBD1
J: TRBJ1-3
V: TRBV7-2
size: few
DNA: TGTGCCAGCAGCCCCTCAGGGGGTAGGTCTGGAAACACCATATATTTT
CDR3: CASSPSGGRSGNTIYF

D: TRBD2
J: TRBJ2-1
V: TRBV18
size: .
DNA: TGTGCCAGCTCACCAGGGACTAGCGGAAACAATGAGCAGTTCTTC
CDR3: CASSPGTSGNNEQFF